The 5 T cell receptor beta chains presented below share a single source sample, sequenced in a study of CD8 T cells in ankylosing spondylitis. Via MiXCR, TCRdb re-called the 5' RACE reads, giving one row per CDR3 protein. This sample has about 140,000 distinct CDR3 sequences; around a third occur once, and the top ten carry 6%. Sequences were obtained from synovial fluid, either unsorted or a sorted T cell fraction (not recorded which). The receptors were gathered from a male donor with ankylosing spondylitis.

The rearrangement links TRBV2 to TRBJ2-7; no definite D call. CDR3 size: 12 residues. The ends were cut back, 7 bases at V and 0 bases at J, with 7 bases in the middle. Germline assignment: CDR1 SNHLY and CDR2 FYNNEI. The CDR3 is CASKASSYEQYF. The CDR3 bases are TGTGCCAGCAAGGCTAGCTCCTACGAGCAGTACTTC.

This chain uses TRBV20-1 with TRBJ2-1; 14 bases match TRBD2. Per germline, CDR1 DFQATT and CDR2 SNEGSKA (reference sequence). CDR3 size: 15 residues. The V and J ends lost 4 bases and 4 bases, in that order; junction bases with no gene match: 3. CDR3 sequence reads: CSAKGLAGGYNEQFF. The CDR3, as DNA: TGCAGTGCTAAAGGACTAGCGGGAGGTTACAATGAGCAGTTCTTC.

This chain uses TRBV30 with TRBJ1-2; D unresolved. CDR1 GTSNPN and CDR2 SVGIG come from the germline V gene (reference sequence). The CDR3 length is 12 residues. The V and J ends lost 5 bases and 5 bases respectively, with 12 bases between them. The CDR3 protein is CAWRRTVYGYTF. Here the CDR3 DNA reads TGTGCCTGGCGTCGTACAGTTTATGGCTACACCTTC.

Only a few counts were recorded for this clonotype. The chain combines TRBV6-1 with TRBJ1-1, with D possibly matching TRBD1 (5 bases). The ends were cut back, 5 bases at V and 1 base at J, with 14 bases in the middle. There are 15 residues in the CDR3. The V gene's germline CDR1 is MNHNS and CDR2 SASEGT. The CDR3, as DNA: TGTGCCAGCAGTCTCCTGACAGACGCGAACACTGAAGCTTTCTTT. It encodes CASSLLTDANTEAFF.

The chain joins TRBV12-3 or TRBV12-4 to TRBJ1-4; D gene uncertain. The CDR3 is 14 residues long. The V and J ends lost 6 bases and 8 bases respectively, with 16 bases between them. In DNA, the CDR3 is TGTGCCAGCAGCCCGGGAGCTTGGGAGGAAAAACTGTTTTTT. It encodes CASSPGAWEEKLFF.